This record concerns one T cell receptor (beta chain) sequence. Its antigen is currently unknown. Of the isolated RNA, all was reverse transcribed, and so the sequenced material was expressed TCRB transcripts. Reads from naive, central memory and regulatory T cell samples averaged roughly 3.8 million. The table came from immunoSEQ multiplex PCR; TCRdb's copy has only in-frame clones and leaves some out. The sample includes under 500,000 clones, approximately 30% of them seen just once. These data belong to a study of beta chain features in type 1 diabetes. Germline lookup yields CDR1 GTSNPN and CDR2 SVGIG (reference sequence). Trimming removed 1 base from V and 0 bases from J; junction bases left unmatched: 4. The CDR3 spans 15 residues. The authors took one heparinised blood draw, averaging about 116 mL, from each donor. Markers CD45RO/CCR7/CD25/CD127/CD95/CD27 served to sort CD4+ naive, central memory, regulatory and stem cell-like memory cells.

Study outcomes and limitations: Relative to healthy donors, patients appeared to have naive, central memory and Treg TCRB repertoires that were more similar.

The sequence was collected from a young man in good health. The sample taken for sequencing was naive CD4+ T cells from blood. The chain combines TRBV30 with TRBJ2-5; 8 bases map to TRBD2. For the CDR3, the DNA is TGTGCCTGGAGTGGTAGTAGCGGGAACCAAGAGACCCAGTACTTC. This codes for CAWSGSSGNQETQYF.